The source of this T cell receptor (beta chain) is a study of T cells in Graves' hyperthyroidism and ophthalmopathy. Study-wide points: Most thyroid clonotypes with frequency above 0.001 were detected in blood.

What was amplified from RNA transcripts were TCR beta CDR3 regions. Initially, a first-round RT-PCR of the TCR CDR3 employed the HTBI primer set. TCRdb re-called the multiplex PCR reads through MiXCR, storing one row per CDR3 protein. The repertoire has hundreds of thousands of distinct CDR3 sequences, roughly 13% of them found once; the top ten carry 25% to 30%. V lost 3 bases, J lost 4 bases, and 9 bases lay in between. The germline gives CDR1 SGHAT, CDR2 FQNNGV. CDR3 length: 14 amino acids. This clonotype was recorded at least ten times. Its antigen remains unknown. The clonotype was recovered from a man between 45 and 60 years old with Graves' ophthalmopathy. The specimen sequenced was blood. The J gene is TRBJ2-2, the V gene TRBV11-2; no reliable D call. The chain's CDR3 is CASSFFSSTGELFF. DNA of the CDR3: TGTGCCAGCAGCTTTTTCTCTTCCACCGGGGAGCTGTTTTTT.